These 22 T cell receptor beta chains share one sample of origin, sequenced in a study of T cell changes during pregnancy in multiple sclerosis (dated by TCRdb to the late 2010s). Library preparation was by the immunoSEQ multiplex PCR assay. Entries here come from immuneACCESS through TCRdb and include only in-frame sequences with V and J called. Some clones fail to appear in such tables; in the studies checked, an unresolved V gene covers under half of the shortfall, and the cause of the remainder is unknown. Across this sample there are 75,000 to 95,000 clones, with more than 80% seen only once. The ten largest account for 0.7% to 0.9% of the sample. Sample: peripheral blood, taken in the first trimester of pregnancy. Receptors were obtained from a female donor in good health, enrolled as a control in a pregnancy study.

The chain employs TRBV5-6 and TRBJ2-2; 9 bases match TRBD1. Germline V CDR1 and CDR2: SGHDT, YYEEEE. This CDR3 spans 15 amino acids. With V trimmed by 4 bases and J by 4 bases, 5 bases remained unmatched. The CDR3, as DNA: TGTGCCAGCAGCCCGGGACAGGGTTTCACCGGGGAGCTGTTTTTT. Amino acid sequence: CASSPGQGFTGELFF.

The J gene is TRBJ1-5, the V gene TRBV7-9; 11 nucleotides line up with TRBD1. CDR1 and CDR2 (germline): SEHNR, FQNEAQ (reference sequence). Trimming cost V 4 bases and J 6 bases; bases outside gene matches: 5. The CDR3 totals 15 residues. The CDR3 spells CASSSRTGGLQPQHF. The CDR3 nucleotides read TGTGCCAGCAGCTCCCGGACAGGGGGCCTTCAGCCCCAGCATTTT. Complete variable domain (other parts from reference TRBV7-9 and TRBJ1-5): DTGVSQNPRHKITKRGQNVTFRCDPISEHNRLYWYRQTLGQGPEFLTYFQNEAQLEKSRLLSDRFSAERPKGSFSTLEIQRTEQGDSAMYLCASSSRTGGLQPQHFGDGTRLSIL.

This clone came up once. Sequence at one end of the junction differs from germline and may be a read error. V usage is TRBV7-7 and J usage is TRBJ2-1, with TRBD2 matching 10 bases. CDR3 length: 16 amino acids. Germline lookup yields CDR1 SSHAT and CDR2 FNYEAQ (reference sequence). The CDR3 reads CASSLDWTSGLSEQFF. The CDR3 DNA is TGTGCTAGCAGCTTAGACTGGACTAGCGGTCTATCGGAGCAGTTCTTC. The entire variable domain, with the rest obtained from reference TRBV7-7 and TRBJ2-1, is as follows: GAGVSQSPRYKVTKRGQDVTLRCDPISSHATLYWYQQALGQGPEFLTYFNYEAQPDKSGLPSDRFSAERPEGSISTLTIQRTEQRDSAMYRCASSLDWTSGLSEQFFGPGTRLTVL.

V gene TRBV5-1 combines with J gene TRBJ2-6, with unresolved D. The V end lost 1 base, the J end lost 3 bases, and 8 bases lay between the germline ends. CDR1 is SGHRS and CDR2 is YFSETQ in the germline V gene. This CDR3 comprises 15 residues. This chain's CDR3 is CASSLSSDGANVLTF. The DNA of the CDR3 is TGCGCCAGCAGCTTGTCGTCAGATGGGGCCAACGTCCTGACTTTC.

The V and J genes are TRBV29-1 and TRBJ1-2; D gene ambiguous. The V gene lost 4 bases and the J gene lost 4 bases, with 13 bases spanning the gap. The CDR3 is 13 residues long. Looked up from germline, CDR1 is SQVTM and CDR2 is ANQGSEA. Here the CDR3 DNA reads TGCAGCGTTGCCCTTGACTCCGCCTATGGCTACACCTTC. Translating gives CSVALDSAYGYTF.

The chain joins TRBV5-1 to TRBJ2-3; 12 bases match TRBD2. V lost 2 bases to trimming and J lost 4 bases; unmatched junction nucleotides: 2. Germline assignment: CDR1 SGHRS and CDR2 YFSETQ. The CDR3 has 15 residues. The CDR3 sequence: CASSFTSGGPDTQYF. In DNA form, the CDR3 reads TGCGCCAGCAGCTTTACTAGCGGGGGGCCAGATACGCAGTATTTT.

The V call is TRBV7-8, the J call TRBJ1-3; D ambiguous. The V gene lost 8 bases and the J gene lost 2 bases, with 13 bases spanning the gap. Looked up from germline, CDR1 is SGHVS and CDR2 is FQNEAQ. This CDR3 is 14 amino acids long. CDR3 bases: TGTGCCAGCCGTGGGAGAACGACTGGAAACACCATATATTTT. It specifies CASRGRTTGNTIYF.

The chain joins TRBV19 to TRBJ2-7; 8 nucleotides match TRBD1. This CDR3 is 14 amino acids long. V was pared by 7 bases and J by 2 bases, with 7 bases of the junction left unmatched. Germline V gives CDR1 LNHDA, CDR2 SQIVND (reference sequence). The CDR3 coding sequence is TGTGCCAGTACGGGGAGACAGGGGCCCTACGAGCAGTACTTC. Translating it yields CASTGRQGPYEQYF.

This clone was seen just once. The chain is built from TRBV15 and TRBJ2-7; TRBD2 aligns across 7 bases. CDR1 is LNHNV, CDR2 YYDKDF, per germline (reference sequence). With 3 bases clipped from V and 4 bases from J, the junction kept 6 bases outside the gene matches. The CDR3 runs 14 residues. The CDR3 DNA follows: TGTGCCACCAGCAGGGGGGGGGAGGGGTACGAGCAGTACTTC. It encodes CATSRGGEGYEQYF.

The chain employs TRBV15 and TRBJ1-1; no clear D gene. There are 17 residues in the CDR3. Germline V gene sequence: CDR1 LNHNV, CDR2 YYDKDF (reference sequence). The V end lost 4 bases, the J end lost 0 bases, and 18 bases lay between the germline ends. The CDR3 loop is CATSTRGEVPMNTEAFF. Here the CDR3 DNA reads TGTGCCACCAGCACCCGGGGAGAGGTACCTATGAACACTGAAGCTTTCTTT.

The rearrangement uses TRBV15 and TRBJ2-7; 7 nucleotides match TRBD1. J was trimmed by 1 base and V by 6 bases; bases with no gene match: 9. Germline-derived CDR1 and CDR2 are LNHNV and YYDKDF (reference sequence). The CDR3 has 15 amino acids. The CDR3 nucleotides read TGTGCCACCAGGGACACAGGGGACCCGTCCTACGAGCAGTACTTC. Translation: CATRDTGDPSYEQYF.

This sequence joins TRBV19 and TRBJ1-2, with D maybe TRBD1 (6 bases). Trimming left V 5 bases short and J 4 bases short, with 14 bases between. This CDR3 region has 14 residues. In germline, CDR1 is LNHDA, CDR2 SQIVND (reference sequence). The CDR3 loop is CASSLRTATYGYTF. CDR3 nucleotide sequence: TGTGCCAGTAGTCTCCGGACAGCGACCTATGGCTACACCTTC.

This rearrangement joins TRBV6-1 to TRBJ1-2; D not certain. This CDR3 contains 10 residues. CDR1 and CDR2 (germline): MNHNS, SASEGT. Trimming cost V 6 bases and J 4 bases, with 3 bases left between them. In nucleotides, the CDR3 is TGTGCCAGCAGCCTCTATGGCTACACCTTC. Translation: CASSLYGYTF.

The chain employs TRBV5-4 and TRBJ2-1; D not resolved. CDR3 length equals 13 residues. Germline V gene sequence: CDR1 SGHNT, CDR2 YYREEE (reference sequence). V lost 0 bases and J 3 bases, leaving 4 bases between the germline ends. The CDR3 spells CASSLELYNEQFF. CDR3 nucleotides: TGTGCCAGCAGCTTGGAGCTCTACAATGAGCAGTTCTTC.

The rearrangement links TRBV6-5 to TRBJ2-5; weak D call: TRBD2 (5 bases). V was clipped by 6 bases and J by 5 bases, with 13 bases between them. Germline V gene sequence: CDR1 MNHEY, CDR2 SVGAGI. The CDR3 is 13 residues long. The CDR3 loop reads CASSQGSRETQYF. In DNA, the CDR3 is TGTGCCAGCAGCCAAGGGAGCCGCGAGACCCAGTACTTC.

The chain carries TRBV7-6 and TRBJ2-1; D ambiguous. Germline CDR1 SGHVS, CDR2 FNYEAQ. With 2 bases removed from V and 0 bases from J, the gap between germline ends came to 8 bases. This CDR3 is built from 15 residues. The CDR3: CASSLSGSSYNEQFF. CDR3 DNA: TGTGCCAGCAGCTTAAGTGGTAGCTCCTACAATGAGCAGTTCTTC. Supplemented by reference TRBV7-6 and TRBJ2-1, the full variable domain reads GAGVSQSPRYKVTKRGQDVALRCDPISGHVSLYWYRQALGQGPEFLTYFNYEAQQDKSGLPNDRFSAERPEGSISTLTIQRTEQRDSAMYRCASSLSGSSYNEQFFGPGTRLTVL.

Points on this clone: Germline and junction disagree at one end, which may indicate a read error. Here the CDR3 reads CASSFGTAGGIF. For the CDR3, the DNA is TGTGCCAGCAGCTTCGGGACAGCCGGCGGGATCTTC. The chain joins TRBV11-2 to TRBJ2-1; a possible D gene is TRBD1 (7 bases). The CDR3 sequence is 12 residues long. Germline V gene data show CDR1 as SGHAT and CDR2 as FQNNGV.

This sequence joins TRBV6-5 and TRBJ2-7; D may be TRBD1 (6 bases). The ends were cut back, 2 bases at V and 0 bases at J, with 11 bases in the middle. From germline, CDR1 is MNHEY and CDR2 SVGAGI. CDR3 length: 15 residues. This CDR3 reads CASSYDRTISYEQYF. CDR3 nucleotide sequence: TGTGCCAGCAGTTACGACAGGACCATCTCCTACGAGCAGTACTTC.

The V and J genes are TRBV10-2 and TRBJ2-1, with D perhaps TRBD1 (6 bases). Germline V gene data show CDR1 as WSHSY and CDR2 as SAAADI. The V gene lost 3 bases and the J gene lost 7 bases, with 19 bases spanning the gap. The CDR3 length is 16 residues. CDR3 nucleotide sequence: TGCGCCAGCAGTGACCTACTTACAACCCAGGGGAATGAGCAGTTCTTC. This encodes CASSDLLTTQGNEQFF.

The chain recombines TRBV10-2 with TRBJ2-5; the D gene is possibly TRBD1 (5 bases). Trimming left V 5 bases short and J 8 bases short, with 15 bases between. Germline V lookup: CDR1 WSHSY, CDR2 SAAADI. The CDR3 length is 13 residues. The CDR3 reads CASSSGERTTQYF. The CDR3 nucleotides read TGCGCCAGCAGTTCGGGCGAAAGGACAACCCAGTACTTC.

The chain joins TRBV19 to TRBJ2-1, with 10 bases fitting TRBD2. The germline gives CDR1 LNHDA, CDR2 SQIVND (reference sequence). This CDR3 comprises 16 residues. Trimming took 5 bases from V and 3 from J; bases not matched to a gene: 7. CDR3 in DNA: TGTGCCAGTAGTTTTCGAGCGGGAGGGCACTACAATGAGCAGTTCTTC. It yields the protein CASSFRAGGHYNEQFF.

This clone came up a few times. The V call is TRBV10-3, the J call TRBJ1-1; 9 bases align to TRBD1. Trimming cost V 6 bases and J 7 bases; bases outside gene matches: 6. Looked up from germline, CDR1 is ENHRY and CDR2 is SYGVKD. CDR3 size: 13 residues. The CDR3 region is CAISRGQGYEAFF. For the CDR3, the DNA is TGTGCCATCAGCCGGGGACAGGGATATGAAGCTTTCTTT.